The clone carrying this T cell receptor (beta chain) was seen only a few times. What it binds is not known. This sample was included in a study of cytomegalovirus exposure and HLA in healthy donors. Findings of the study overall: Previously analyzed data showed that most TCR beta V segments were productive at a frequency of about 90% or about 30%.

The PCR contained 60 Vbeta and 13 Jbeta primers. Profiling relied on immunoSEQ multiplex PCR, and the TCRdb table lists in-frame clones only, not all of them. The sample lists about 140,000 clones, more than 70% occurring once. CDR3 length equals 13 residues. Trimming pared 11 bases from V and 3 bases from J, leaving 16 bases between. The germline V gene has CDR1 LNHDA and CDR2 SQIVND (reference sequence). This rearrangement joins TRBV19 to TRBJ1-1; possible D gene TRBD1, 5 bases. Sequenced material: PBMCs. This sequence was found in a man in his forties in good health and CMV-seronegative. The CDR3 spells CAGRDGDHTEAFF. CDR3 coding DNA: TGTGCCGGGCGGGACGGGGACCACACTGAAGCTTTCTTT.